Here is one TCR beta chain with its context. These data originate in a study of cytomegalovirus exposure and HLA in healthy donors. There are 16 residues in the CDR3. V was clipped by 4 bases and J by 3 bases; unmatched bases: 4. Germline CDR1 is SGHRS and CDR2 is YFSETQ. Amplification used 60 Vbeta primers and 13 Jbeta primers. Profiled with immunoSEQ multiplex PCR; TCRdb holds only in-frame clones, not every one. This sample has just over 150,000 clones, with approximately 80% found just once. The receptor was derived from a male donor in good health and CMV-seropositive. The sequenced sample consisted of PBMCs. The rearrangement joins TRBV5-1 to TRBJ1-4; the match to TRBD1 covers 12 bases. CDR3 sequence reads: CASSEGQGASNEKLFF. CDR3 coding DNA: TGCGCCAGCAGCGAGGGACAGGGGGCTTCTAATGAAAAACTGTTTTTT.